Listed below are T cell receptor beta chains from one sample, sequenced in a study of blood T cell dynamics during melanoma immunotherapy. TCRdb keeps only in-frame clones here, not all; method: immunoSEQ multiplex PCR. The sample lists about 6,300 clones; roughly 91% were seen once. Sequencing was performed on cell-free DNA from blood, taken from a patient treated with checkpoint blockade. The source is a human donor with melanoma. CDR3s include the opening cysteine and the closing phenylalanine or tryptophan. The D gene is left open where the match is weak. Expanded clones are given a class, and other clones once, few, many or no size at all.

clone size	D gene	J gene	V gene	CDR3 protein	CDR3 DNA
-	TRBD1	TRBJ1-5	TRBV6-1	CASRDRQAINQPQHF	TGTGCCAGCAGGGACAGGCAGGCTATCAATCAGCCCCAGCATTTT
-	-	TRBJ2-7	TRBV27	CASSPSEVASRAYEQYF	TGTGCCAGCAGTCCTTCTGAGGTAGCGAGTAGAGCCTACGAGCAGTACTTC
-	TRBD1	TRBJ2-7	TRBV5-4	CASSLKTGGTYEQYF	TGTGCCAGCAGCCTCAAGACAGGGGGGACCTACGAGCAGTACTTC
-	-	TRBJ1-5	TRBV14	CASSLGGMWGSTAQHF	TGTGCCAGCAGCCTCGGGGGCATGTGGGGAAGCACAGCCCAGCATTTT
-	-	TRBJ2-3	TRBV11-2	CASRLTFTDTQYF	TGTGCCAGCAGATTAACGTTCACAGATACGCAGTATTTT
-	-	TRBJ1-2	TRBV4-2	CASSQERAGTLYGYTF	TGTGCCAGCAGCCAAGAAAGGGCGGGGACCCTCTATGGCTACACCTTC
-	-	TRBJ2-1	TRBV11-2	CASRGGGPLIEQFF	TGTGCCAGCAGGGGGGGCGGCCCCCTTATTGAGCAGTTCTTC
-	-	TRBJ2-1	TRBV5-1	CASRTYTSLLYNEQFF	TGCGCCAGCAGGACGTACACTAGTCTCCTCTACAATGAGCAGTTCTTC
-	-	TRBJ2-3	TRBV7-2	CASSPSTSSWQYF	TGTGCCAGCAGCCCCAGTACTAGCTCCTGGCAGTATTTT
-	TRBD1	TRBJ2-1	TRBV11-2	CASSSTGISYNEQFF	TGTGCCAGCAGCTCGACAGGGATCTCCTACAATGAGCAGTTCTTC
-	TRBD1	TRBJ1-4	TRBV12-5	CASGLASQGAGEKLFF	TGTGCTAGTGGTTTGGCCTCACAGGGGGCAGGAGAAAAACTGTTTTTT
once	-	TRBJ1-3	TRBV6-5	CASSRDLLGGNTIYF	TGTGCCAGCAGTCGCGACCTTCTGGGAGGAAACACCATATATTTT
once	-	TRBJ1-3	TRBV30	CAGLVTPFISGNTIYF	TGTGCCGGCCTTGTGACACCGTTCATCTCTGGAAACACCATATATTTT
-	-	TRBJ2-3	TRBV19	CASSNIGTRGYTQYF	TGTGCCAGTAGTAATATAGGGACCCGGGGATATACGCAGTATTTT
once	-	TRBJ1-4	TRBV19	CASSRQGTNEKLFF	TGTGCCAGTAGTCGTCAGGGGACTAATGAAAAACTGTTTTTT
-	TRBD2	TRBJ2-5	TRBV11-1	CASSLGGSPSETQYF	TGTGCCAGCAGCTTGGGGGGGAGCCCGAGTGAGACCCAGTACTTC
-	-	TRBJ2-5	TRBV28	CASSLYQGTEETQYF	TGTGCCAGCAGTTTATACCAGGGAACCGAAGAGACCCAGTACTTC
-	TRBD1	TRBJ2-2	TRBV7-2	CASSRDRVDTGELFF	TGTGCCAGCAGCCGGGACAGGGTGGACACCGGGGAGCTGTTTTTT
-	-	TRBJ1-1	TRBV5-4	CASSLRGRYTEAFF	TGTGCCAGCAGCTTGCGAGGGCGGTACACTGAAGCTTTCTTT
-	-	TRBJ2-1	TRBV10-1	CASSESGAINEQFF	TGCGCCAGCAGTGAGTCCGGGGCAATTAATGAGCAGTTCTTC
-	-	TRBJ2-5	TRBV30	CAWSGLSSLQETQYF	TGTGCCTGGAGTGGGTTGTCTTCCCTACAAGAGACCCAGTACTTC
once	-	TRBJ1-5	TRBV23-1	CASSHQKPPQGPQHF	TGCGCCAGCAGTCATCAAAAACCCCCTCAAGGACCCCAGCATTTT
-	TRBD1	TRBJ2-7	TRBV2	CASKKTGGSYEQYF	TGTGCCAGCAAGAAGACAGGGGGGTCCTACGAGCAGTACTTC
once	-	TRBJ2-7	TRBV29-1	CSVALGTASYEQYF	TGCAGCGTCGCCCTCGGGACGGCCTCCTACGAGCAGTACTTC
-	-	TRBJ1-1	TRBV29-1	CSVDPDWGRVAFF	TGCAGCGTTGACCCCGACTGGGGACGAGTGGCTTTCTTT
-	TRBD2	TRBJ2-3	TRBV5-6	CASSKSGRVTDTQYF	TGTGCCAGCAGCAAAAGCGGGAGGGTCACAGATACGCAGTATTTT
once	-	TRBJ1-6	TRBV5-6	CASSLIQNNSPLHF	TGTGCCAGCAGCTTAATTCAGAATAATTCACCCCTCCACTTT
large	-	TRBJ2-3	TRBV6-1	CASSASGDNTQYF	TGTGCCAGCAGTGCATCGGGAGATAATACGCAGTATTTT
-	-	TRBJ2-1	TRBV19	CASSIDSGPPNEQFF	TGTGCCAGTAGTATAGATAGCGGCCCCCCGAATGAGCAGTTCTTC
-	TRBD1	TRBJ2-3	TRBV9	CASSARTGEGDTQYF	TGTGCCAGCAGCGCCCGGACAGGGGAGGGAGATACGCAGTATTTT
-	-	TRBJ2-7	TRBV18	CASSPPRTSNIYEQYF	TGTGCCAGCTCACCACCACGGACTTCGAACATCTACGAGCAGTACTTC
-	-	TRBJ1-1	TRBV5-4	CASSPTGLLNTEAFF	TGTGCCAGCAGCCCTACGGGACTCTTGAACACTGAAGCTTTCTTT
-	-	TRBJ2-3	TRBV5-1	CASSLVDSTDTQYF	TGCGCCAGCAGCTTGGTAGATAGCACAGATACGCAGTATTTT
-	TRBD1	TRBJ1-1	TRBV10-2	CASTGQGAPEAFF	TGCGCCAGTACGGGACAGGGGGCGCCTGAAGCTTTCTTT
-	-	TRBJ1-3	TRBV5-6	CASSSGLRGNTIYF	TGTGCCAGCAGCTCGGGGCTTCGTGGAAACACCATATATTTT
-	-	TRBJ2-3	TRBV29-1	CSVASINTDTQYF	TGCAGCGTCGCATCGATAAACACAGATACGCAGTATTTT
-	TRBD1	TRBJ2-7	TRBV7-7	CASSAGQGAPYEQYF	TGTGCCAGCAGCGCAGGACAGGGGGCTCCCTACGAGCAGTACTTC
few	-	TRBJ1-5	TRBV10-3	CAISEDSGQPQHF	TGTGCCATCAGCGAGGACAGTGGGCAGCCCCAGCATTTT
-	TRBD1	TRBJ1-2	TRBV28	CASSLGGQTIYGYTF	TGTGCCAGCAGTTTGGGGGGACAGACTATCTATGGCTACACCTTC
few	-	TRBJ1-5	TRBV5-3	CARSPRGGFGHQPQHF	TGTGCCAGAAGCCCCAGGGGAGGGTTCGGGCATCAGCCCCAGCATTTT
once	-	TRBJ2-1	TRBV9	CASNPTGGPYNEQFF	TGTGCCAGCAACCCCACCGGCGGGCCTTACAATGAGCAGTTCTTC
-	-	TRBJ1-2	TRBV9	CASSLGHGYGYTF	TGTGCCAGCAGCTTGGGGCACGGCTATGGCTACACCTTC
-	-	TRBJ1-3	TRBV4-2	CASSQDLQGTGNTIYF	TGTGCCAGCAGCCAAGACCTGCAGGGTACCGGAAACACCATATATTTT
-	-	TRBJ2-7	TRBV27	CASSLLSGGDNYEQYF	TGTGCCAGCAGTTTACTTTCTGGGGGGGACAACTACGAGCAGTACTTC
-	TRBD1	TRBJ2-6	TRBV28	CASRHRGSGANVLTF	TGTGCCAGCAGACACAGGGGTTCTGGGGCCAACGTCCTGACTTTC
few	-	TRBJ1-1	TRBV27	CASSFNIKMNTEAFF	TGTGCCAGCAGTTTTAACATAAAGATGAACACTGAAGCTTTCTTT
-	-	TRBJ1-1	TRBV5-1	CASSLDGAGAEAFF	TGCGCCAGCAGCTTGGATGGGGCGGGGGCTGAAGCTTTCTTT
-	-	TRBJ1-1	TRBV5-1	CASSRTGLNTEAFF	TGCGCCAGCAGCCGAACAGGGTTGAACACTGAAGCTTTCTTT
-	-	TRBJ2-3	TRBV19	CASTLVAGRSDTQYF	TGTGCCAGTACTCTAGTGGCAGGGAGGTCAGATACGCAGTATTTT
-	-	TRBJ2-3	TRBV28	CASSENVGADTQYF	TGTGCCAGCAGCGAAAACGTGGGGGCAGATACGCAGTATTTT